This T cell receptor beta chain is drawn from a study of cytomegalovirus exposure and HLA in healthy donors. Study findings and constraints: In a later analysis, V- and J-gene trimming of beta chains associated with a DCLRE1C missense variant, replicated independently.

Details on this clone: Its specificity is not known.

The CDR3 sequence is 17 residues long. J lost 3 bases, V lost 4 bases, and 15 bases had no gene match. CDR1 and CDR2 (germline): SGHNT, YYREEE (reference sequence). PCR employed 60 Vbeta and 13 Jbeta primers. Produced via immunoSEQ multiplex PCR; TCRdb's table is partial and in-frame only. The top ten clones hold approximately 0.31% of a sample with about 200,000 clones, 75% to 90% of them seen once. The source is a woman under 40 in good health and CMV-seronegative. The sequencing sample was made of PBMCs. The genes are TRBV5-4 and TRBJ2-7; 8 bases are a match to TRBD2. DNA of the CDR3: TGTGCCAGCAGCCCCACGGGTCCCAGCGGGAGTATCTACGAGCAGTACTTC. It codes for CASSPTGPSGSIYEQYF.